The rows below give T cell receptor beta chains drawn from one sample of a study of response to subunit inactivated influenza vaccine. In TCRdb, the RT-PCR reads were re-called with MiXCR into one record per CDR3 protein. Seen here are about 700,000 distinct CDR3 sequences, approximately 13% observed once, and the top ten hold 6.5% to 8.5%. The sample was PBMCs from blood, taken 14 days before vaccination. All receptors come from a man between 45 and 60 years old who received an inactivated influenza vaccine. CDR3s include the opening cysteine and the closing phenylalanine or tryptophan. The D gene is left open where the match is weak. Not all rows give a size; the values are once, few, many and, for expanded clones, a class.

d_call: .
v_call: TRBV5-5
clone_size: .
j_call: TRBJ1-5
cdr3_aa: CASSLASSGGAQPQHF
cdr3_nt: TGTGCCAGCAGCTTGGCGTCGTCTGGAGGGGCTCAGCCCCAGCATTTT

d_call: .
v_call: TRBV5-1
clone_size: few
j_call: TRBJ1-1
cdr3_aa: CASSPGMERWTAFF
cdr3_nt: TGCGCCAGCAGCCCGGGGATGGAACGGTGGACAGCTTTCTTT

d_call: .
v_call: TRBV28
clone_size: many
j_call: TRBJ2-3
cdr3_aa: CASSSVRRPGDTQYF
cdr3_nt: TGTGCCAGCAGTTCGGTGCGTAGGCCCGGGGATACGCAGTATTTT

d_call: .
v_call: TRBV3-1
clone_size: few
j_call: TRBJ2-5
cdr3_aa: CASSHMGARGETQYF
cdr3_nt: TGTGCCAGCAGCCACATGGGTGCAAGGGGAGAGACCCAGTACTTC

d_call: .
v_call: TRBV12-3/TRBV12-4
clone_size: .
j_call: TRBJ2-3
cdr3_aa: CASSLIPMVGPRLTDTQYF
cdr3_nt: TGTGCCAGCAGTTTAATTCCCATGGTTGGGCCGCGGCTCACAGATACGCAGTATTTT

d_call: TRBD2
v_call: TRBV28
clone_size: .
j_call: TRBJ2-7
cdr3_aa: CASSRYRGGSEQYF
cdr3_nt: TGTGCCAGCAGCCGCTACCGGGGGGGTAGCGAGCAGTACTTC

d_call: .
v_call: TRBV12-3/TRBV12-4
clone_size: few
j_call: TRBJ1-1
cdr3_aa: CASSLDRNSEAFF
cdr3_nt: TGTGCCAGCAGTTTAGACAGGAATTCTGAAGCTTTCTTT

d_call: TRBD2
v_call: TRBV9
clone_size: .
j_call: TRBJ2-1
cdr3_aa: CASSPLTSGPYNEQFF
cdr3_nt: TGTGCCAGCAGCCCCCTCACTAGCGGTCCCTACAATGAGCAGTTCTTC

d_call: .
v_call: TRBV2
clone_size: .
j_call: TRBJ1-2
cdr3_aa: CASTPGEGGYGYTF
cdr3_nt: TGTGCCAGCACCCCTGGAGAGGGTGGTTATGGCTACACCTTC

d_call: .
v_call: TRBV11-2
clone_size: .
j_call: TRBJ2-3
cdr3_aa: CASSLDGIGTDTQYF
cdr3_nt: TGTGCCAGCAGCTTAGACGGGATCGGTACAGATACGCAGTATTTT

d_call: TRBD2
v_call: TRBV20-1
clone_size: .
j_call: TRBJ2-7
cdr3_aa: CSASTSANEQYF
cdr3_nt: TGCAGTGCTAGTACTAGCGCAAACGAGCAGTACTTC

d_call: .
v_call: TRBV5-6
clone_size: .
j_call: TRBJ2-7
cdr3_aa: CASSLGTHSYEQYF
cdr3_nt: TGTGCCAGCAGCTTAGGTACTCACTCCTACGAGCAGTACTTC

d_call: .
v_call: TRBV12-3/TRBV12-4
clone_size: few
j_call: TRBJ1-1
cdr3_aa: CASSQDSTEAFF
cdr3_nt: TGTGCCAGCAGTCAGGACAGCACTGAAGCTTTCTTT

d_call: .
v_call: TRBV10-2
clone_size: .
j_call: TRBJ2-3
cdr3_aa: CASSGARGSRYGQYF
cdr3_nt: TGCGCCAGCAGCGGAGCGCGGGGATCCAGATACGGGCAGTATTTT

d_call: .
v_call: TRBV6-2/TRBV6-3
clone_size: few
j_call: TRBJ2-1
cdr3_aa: CASSYGQGFYNEQFF
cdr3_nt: TGTGCCAGCAGTTACGGTCAGGGGTTTTACAATGAGCAGTTCTTC

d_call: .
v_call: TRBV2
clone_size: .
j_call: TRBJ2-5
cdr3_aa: CASLGWGETQYF
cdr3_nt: TGTGCCAGTCTGGGGTGGGGAGAGACCCAGTACTTC

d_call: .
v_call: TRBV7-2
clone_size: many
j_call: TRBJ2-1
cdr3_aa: CASSLSFGGNNEQFF
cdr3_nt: TGTGCCAGCAGCTTATCGTTTGGCGGAAACAATGAGCAGTTCTTC

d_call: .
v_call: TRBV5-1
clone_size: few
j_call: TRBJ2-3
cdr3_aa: CASSVDKPTTDTQYF
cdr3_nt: TGCGCCAGCAGCGTAGACAAACCCACCACAGATACGCAGTATTTT

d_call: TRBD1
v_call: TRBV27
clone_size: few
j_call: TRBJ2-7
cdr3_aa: CASSSLSIRDRSSYEQYF
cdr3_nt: TGTGCCAGCAGTAGCCTATCTATCCGGGACAGAAGCTCCTACGAGCAGTACTTC

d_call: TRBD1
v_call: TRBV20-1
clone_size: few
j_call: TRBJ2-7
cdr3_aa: CSASPSGQGIYEQYF
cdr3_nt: TGCAGTGCTAGTCCCTCGGGACAGGGAATCTACGAGCAGTACTTC

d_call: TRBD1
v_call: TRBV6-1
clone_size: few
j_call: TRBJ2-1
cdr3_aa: CASSEDRGGYNEQFF
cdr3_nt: TGTGCCAGCAGTGAGGACAGGGGCGGGTACAATGAGCAGTTCTTC

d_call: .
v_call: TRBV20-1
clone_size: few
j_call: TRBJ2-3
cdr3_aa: CSAPPGGTYTDTQYF
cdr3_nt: TGCAGTGCCCCCCCTGGGGGAACCTACACAGATACGCAGTATTTT

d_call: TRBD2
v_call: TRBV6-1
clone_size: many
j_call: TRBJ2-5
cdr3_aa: CASSRTSGLETQYF
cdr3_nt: TGTGCCAGCAGCAGGACTAGCGGGTTAGAGACCCAGTACTTC

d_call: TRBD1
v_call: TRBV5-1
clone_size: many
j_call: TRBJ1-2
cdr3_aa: CASSPDGQGKRGYTF
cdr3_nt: TGCGCCAGCAGCCCGGACGGACAGGGGAAAAGGGGCTACACCTTC

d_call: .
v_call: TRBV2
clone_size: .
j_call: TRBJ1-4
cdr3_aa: CASSDRGRGGSNEKLFF
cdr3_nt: TGTGCCAGCAGTGACAGGGGACGCGGGGGATCAAATGAAAAACTGTTTTTT

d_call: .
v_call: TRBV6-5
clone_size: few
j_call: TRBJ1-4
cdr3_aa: CASSYLAAGKLFF
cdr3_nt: TGTGCCAGCAGTTACTTGGCAGCGGGAAAACTGTTTTTT

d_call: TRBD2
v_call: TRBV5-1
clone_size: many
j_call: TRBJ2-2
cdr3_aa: CATAAAGGVTGELFF
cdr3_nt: TGCGCCACAGCAGCAGCGGGAGGGGTCACCGGGGAGCTGTTTTTT

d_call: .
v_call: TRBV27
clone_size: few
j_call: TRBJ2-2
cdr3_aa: CASRKLGDTGELFF
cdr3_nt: TGTGCCAGCAGGAAACTAGGGGACACCGGGGAGCTGTTTTTT

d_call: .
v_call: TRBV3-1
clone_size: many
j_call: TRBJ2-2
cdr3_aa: CASSPGPHPGELFF
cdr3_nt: TGTGCCAGCAGCCCGGGACCTCACCCCGGGGAGCTGTTTTTT

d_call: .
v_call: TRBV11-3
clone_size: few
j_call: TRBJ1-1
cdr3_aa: CASSIRWNTEAFF
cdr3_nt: TGTGCCAGCAGCATCCGGTGGAACACTGAAGCTTTCTTT

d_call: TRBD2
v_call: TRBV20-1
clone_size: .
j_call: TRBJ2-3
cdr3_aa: CSALFSGGPTDTQYF
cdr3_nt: TGCAGTGCCCTCTTTAGCGGGGGGCCCACAGATACGCAGTATTTT

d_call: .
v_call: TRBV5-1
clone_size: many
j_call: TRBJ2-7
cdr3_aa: CASSYSGPYEQYF
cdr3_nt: TGCGCCAGCAGCTATAGCGGACCCTACGAGCAGTACTTC

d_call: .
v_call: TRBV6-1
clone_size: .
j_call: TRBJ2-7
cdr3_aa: CASSVSPRLYEQYF
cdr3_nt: TGTGCCAGCAGTGTATCTCCACGACTCTACGAGCAGTACTTC

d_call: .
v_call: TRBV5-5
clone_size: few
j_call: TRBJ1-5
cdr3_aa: CASSLVFGQSNQPQHF
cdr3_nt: TGTGCCAGCAGCTTGGTATTCGGGCAGAGCAATCAGCCCCAGCATTTT

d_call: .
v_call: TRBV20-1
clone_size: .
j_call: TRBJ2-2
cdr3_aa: CSARGSHTGELFF
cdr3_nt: TGCAGTGCTAGGGGGTCTCACACCGGGGAGCTGTTTTTT

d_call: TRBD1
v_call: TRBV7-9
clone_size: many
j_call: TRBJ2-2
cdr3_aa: CASSLTGQGSGELFF
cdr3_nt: TGTGCCAGCAGCTTAACAGGACAGGGGTCCGGGGAGCTGTTTTTT

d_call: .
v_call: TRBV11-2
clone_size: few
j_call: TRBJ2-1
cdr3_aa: CASSLDWAGYNEQFF
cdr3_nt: TGTGCCAGCAGCTTAGATTGGGCAGGCTACAATGAGCAGTTCTTC

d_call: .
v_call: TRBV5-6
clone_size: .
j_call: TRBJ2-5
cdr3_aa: CASSRRAGETQYF
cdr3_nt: TGTGCCAGCAGCCGGAGGGCCGGAGAGACCCAGTACTTC

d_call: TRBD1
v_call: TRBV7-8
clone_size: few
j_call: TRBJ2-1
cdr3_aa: CASSLGSGGGNNEQFF
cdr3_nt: TGTGCCAGCAGCTTAGGATCAGGGGGCGGAAACAATGAGCAGTTCTTC

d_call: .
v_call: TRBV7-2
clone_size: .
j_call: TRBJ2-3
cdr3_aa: CASSLTGTFTDTQYF
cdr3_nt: TGTGCCAGCAGCTTAACCGGAACCTTCACAGATACGCAGTATTTT

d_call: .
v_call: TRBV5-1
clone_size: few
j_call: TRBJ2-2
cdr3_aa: CASSLEGVRTGELFF
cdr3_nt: TGCGCCAGCAGCTTGGAAGGGGTGCGCACCGGGGAGCTGTTTTTT

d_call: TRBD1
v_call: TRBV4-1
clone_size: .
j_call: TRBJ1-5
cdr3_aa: CASSQIRGRPGQPQHF
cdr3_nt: TGCGCCAGCAGCCAAATCAGGGGGCGCCCGGGTCAGCCCCAGCATTTT

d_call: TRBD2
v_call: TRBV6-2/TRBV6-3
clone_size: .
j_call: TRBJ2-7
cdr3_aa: CASSSRGRANYEQYF
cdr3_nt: TGTGCCAGCAGTTCCCGGGGGAGGGCAAACTACGAGCAGTACTTC

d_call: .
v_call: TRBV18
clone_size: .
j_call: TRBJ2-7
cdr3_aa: CASSPVGVEYEQYF
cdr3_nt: TGTGCCAGCTCACCAGTCGGGGTGGAGTACGAGCAGTACTTC

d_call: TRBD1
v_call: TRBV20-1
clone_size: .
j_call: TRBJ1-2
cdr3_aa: CSASHPGTEGPADYGYTF
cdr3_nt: TGCAGTGCTAGCCATCCCGGGACAGAGGGTCCGGCGGACTATGGCTACACCTTC

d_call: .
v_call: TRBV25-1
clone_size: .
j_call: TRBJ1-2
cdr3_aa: CASSEWTGGGYTF
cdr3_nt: TGTGCCAGCAGTGAATGGACGGGAGGCGGCTACACCTTC

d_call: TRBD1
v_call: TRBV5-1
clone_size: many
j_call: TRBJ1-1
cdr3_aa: CASTQGGTEAFF
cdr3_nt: TGCGCCAGCACCCAGGGGGGGACTGAAGCTTTCTTT

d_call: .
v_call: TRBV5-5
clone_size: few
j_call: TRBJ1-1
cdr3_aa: CASSRARGLTEAFF
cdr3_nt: TGTGCCAGCAGCCGCGCCAGGGGTTTAACTGAAGCTTTCTTT

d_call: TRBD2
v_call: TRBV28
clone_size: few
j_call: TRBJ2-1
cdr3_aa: CASSLTTSGRLGEQFF
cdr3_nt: TGTGCCAGCAGTTTAACGACTAGCGGGAGATTGGGTGAGCAGTTCTTC

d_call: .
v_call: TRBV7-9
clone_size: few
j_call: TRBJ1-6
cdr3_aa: CASSPREYNSPLHF
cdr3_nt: TGTGCCAGCAGCCCCAGGGAATATAATTCACCCCTCCACTTT

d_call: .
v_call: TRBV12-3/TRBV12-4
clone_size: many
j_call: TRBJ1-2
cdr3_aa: CASIRDGRGGYTF
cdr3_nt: TGTGCCAGCATCAGGGACGGGAGGGGTGGCTACACCTTC

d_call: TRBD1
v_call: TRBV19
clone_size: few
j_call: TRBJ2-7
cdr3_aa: CASSARDRPSYEQYF
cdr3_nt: TGTGCCAGTAGTGCTCGGGACAGGCCCTCCTACGAGCAGTACTTC

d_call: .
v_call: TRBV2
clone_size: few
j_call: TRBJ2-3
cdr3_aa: CASKPSTDTQYF
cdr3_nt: TGTGCCAGCAAGCCGAGCACAGATACGCAGTATTTT

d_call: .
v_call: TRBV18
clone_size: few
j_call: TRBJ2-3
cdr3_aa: CASQVADTQYF
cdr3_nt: TGTGCCAGCCAAGTAGCAGATACGCAGTATTTT

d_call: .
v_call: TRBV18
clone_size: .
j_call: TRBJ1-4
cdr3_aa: CASSPETASNEKLFF
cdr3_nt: TGTGCCAGCTCACCAGAGACAGCTTCTAATGAAAAACTGTTTTTT

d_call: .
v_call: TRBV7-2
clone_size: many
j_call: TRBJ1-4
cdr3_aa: CASSSGRKLFF
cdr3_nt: TGTGCCAGCAGCTCCGGACGGAAACTGTTTTTT

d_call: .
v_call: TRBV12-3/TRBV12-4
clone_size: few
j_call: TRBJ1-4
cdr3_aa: CASSLEGEDEKLFF
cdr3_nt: TGTGCCAGCAGTTTAGAGGGGGAGGATGAAAAACTGTTTTTT

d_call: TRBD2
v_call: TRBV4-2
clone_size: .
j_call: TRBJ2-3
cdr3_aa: CASSHRVGTSGTDTQYF
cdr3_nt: TGTGCCAGCAGCCACCGAGTCGGGACTAGCGGAACAGATACGCAGTATTTT

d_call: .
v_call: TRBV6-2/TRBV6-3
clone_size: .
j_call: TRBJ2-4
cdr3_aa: CASGVTKNIQYF
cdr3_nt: TGTGCCAGTGGAGTAACCAAAAACATTCAGTACTTC